These 24 T cell receptor beta chains were all obtained from the same sample, sequenced in a study of tumor-infiltrating lymphocytes in primary liver carcinoma. Using a constant-region primer together with ProtoScript II reverse transcriptase, TCR beta cDNA was made from roughly 500 ng of total RNA. Sequencing libraries for TCR beta derived from three nested multiplex PCR rounds that used slightly modified ARM-PCR. The first two PCR rounds, roughly 10 cycles each, used TRBV1-TRBV30 forward primers and a C-beta reverse primer. TCRdb redid the calling of the multiplex PCR reads with MiXCR, one entry per CDR3 protein. Found here are 75,000 to 80,000 distinct CDR3 sequences, 69% of them singletons; the top ten hold more than 25%. For each extraction, RNA and DNA were obtained together from roughly 20-30 mg of unsorted bulk tissue. The sample taken for sequencing was tumor-adjacent normal liver tissue. These receptors were taken from a middle-aged man with primary liver carcinoma and hepatitis B virus infection.

V usage is TRBV6-2 or TRBV6-3 and J usage is TRBJ1-2, with D hard to call. The V end lost 6 bases, the J end lost 4 bases, and 15 bases lay between the germline ends. The CDR3 loop spans 14 amino acids. Per the germline V gene, CDR1 is MNHEY and CDR2 is SVGEGT. The CDR3 DNA reads as TGTGCCAGCAGCTCCGGACCAATGATCTATGGCTACACCTTC. Its translation is CASSSGPMIYGYTF.

The chain links TRBV11-2 to TRBJ2-7; perhaps TRBD2 as D (5 bases). This CDR3 comprises 16 residues. Germline V gene lookup returns CDR1 SGHAT and CDR2 FQNNGV. V was clipped by 1 base and J by 5 bases, with 18 bases between them. In DNA, the CDR3 is TGTGCCAGCAGCTTAGGTTTTAGGACGGGGTTGGACGAGCAGTACTTC. Protein sequence: CASSLGFRTGLDEQYF.

Comment on this clonotype: The conserved phenylalanine or tryptophan normally closing the CDR3 is absent here, so this likely arose from a read error. The rearrangement uses TRBV7-8 and TRBJ2-3, with unresolved D. V dropped 9 bases and J dropped 6 bases, with 16 bases sitting between them. Germline V gives CDR1 SGHVS, CDR2 FQNEAQ. This CDR3 region has 13 residues. CDR3 in amino acids: CASWGVDEDTQYL. The DNA for the CDR3 is TGTGCCAGTTGGGGTGTGGACGAGGATACGCAGTATTTG.

The chain uses TRBV6-5 and TRBJ1-1; D is perhaps TRBD1 (6 bases). V lost 0 bases to trimming and J lost 9 bases, with 17 bases between them. Germline V gives CDR1 MNHEY, CDR2 SVGAGI. The CDR3 consists of 15 residues. The CDR3 DNA reads as TGTGCCAGCAGTTACTCGATTGGGGGCGGAGCTAAAGCTTTCTTT. Its translation: CASSYSIGGGAKAFF.

The chain is built from TRBV10-3 and TRBJ2-5; tentative D call: TRBD1 (6 bases). Germline lookup yields CDR1 ENHRY and CDR2 SYGVKD. This CDR3 comprises 13 residues. V lost 10 bases, J lost 1 base, and 13 bases lay in between. The DNA for the CDR3 is TGTGCCACCTTGGGACACCCCCAAGAGACCCAGTACTTC. Protein: CATLGHPQETQYF.

As concerns this clonotype: This likely comes from a read error, as the CDR3 has no conserved phenylalanine or tryptophan at its end. V and J are TRBV4-1 and TRBJ2-7; TRBD1 is a possible D gene (6 bases). The CDR3 is 14 residues long. The germline V gene has CDR1 MGHRA and CDR2 YSYEKL. The CDR3 DNA reads as TGCGCCACTTCGAAGGGGGACGGAAACTACGTGCAGTACTTA. Translating gives CATSKGDGNYVQYL.

This clonotype was seen repeatedly, ten times or more. This chain joins TRBV12-3 or TRBV12-4 and TRBJ2-5, with D perhaps assigned TRBD1 or TRBD2 (5 bases each). The CDR3 has 13 amino acids. Trimming pared 1 base from V and 7 bases from J, leaving 10 bases between. The CDR3 here is CASSLGPRGTQYF. The CDR3 DNA sequence: TGTGCCAGCAGTTTAGGCCCGAGGGGGACCCAGTACTTC.

This clonotype was counted ten times or more. The chain couples TRBV28 to TRBJ2-7; tentatively, D is TRBD1 or TRBD2 (5 bases each). The ends were cut back, 2 bases at V and 6 bases at J, with 14 bases in the middle. The CDR3 runs 14 residues. The germline CDR1 and CDR2 sequences are MDHEN and SYDVKM. The CDR3 DNA reads TGTGCCAGCAGTTTACCGAGGGACCGGGGCGAGCAGTACTTC. Encoded protein: CASSLPRDRGEQYF.

The sample holds many counts of this clonotype. The V call is TRBV6-1, the J call TRBJ2-3, with no clear D. The V and J ends lost 7 bases and 0 bases respectively, with 5 bases between them. Germline V gene sequence: CDR1 MNHNS, CDR2 SASEGT. The CDR3 sequence is 12 residues long. CDR3 nucleotides: TGTGCCAGCAAGCCCAGCACAGATACGCAGTATTTT. Amino acids: CASKPSTDTQYF.

The rearrangement uses TRBV4-3 and TRBJ2-7; D unresolved. CDR3 length: 13 amino acids. Germline V gene lookup returns CDR1 LGHNA and CDR2 YSLEER. Trimming pared 8 bases from V and 2 bases from J, leaving 13 bases between. This CDR3 is CASFQDMPYEQYF. CDR3 DNA: TGCGCCAGCTTCCAAGATATGCCCTACGAGCAGTACTTC.

Concerning this clonotype: One end of the junction does not line up with germline, which may come from a read error. The gene calls are TRBV4-2 and TRBJ2-2, with 8 bases that match TRBD1. Germline loops: CDR1 LGHNA, CDR2 YNFKEQ. The CDR3 loop spans 15 amino acids. This CDR3 is CAISQATGDTGDLFF. The CDR3 DNA follows: TGTGCCATCAGCCAAGCGACAGGGGACACCGGGGATCTGTTTTTT.

This clonotype was observed at least ten times. V and J are TRBV5-5 and TRBJ1-3; no firm D call. Germline assignment: CDR1 SGHKS and CDR2 YYEKEE (reference sequence). This CDR3 is 18 amino acids long. Trimming pared 0 bases from V and 1 base from J, leaving 17 bases between. CDR3 region: CASSLAGPPIPSGNTIYF. CDR3 DNA: TGTGCCAGCAGCTTGGCCGGGCCACCTATCCCGTCTGGAAACACCATATATTTT.

About this clonotype: One end of the junction fails to match germline, which may point to a read error. The chain carries TRBV29-1 and TRBJ2-5, with TRBD1 matching over 8 bases. Germline loops: CDR1 SQVTM, CDR2 ANQGSEA. CDR3 size: 13 residues. CDR3 bases: TGTAGCGTTGAGATTCAGGGGGCGAAGACCCAGTACTTC. This sequence encodes CSVEIQGAKTQYF.

This clonotype occurred a few times. This CDR3 is missing its conserved last phenylalanine or tryptophan, likely due to a read error. V gene TRBV10-3 combines with J gene TRBJ1-5; D is unresolved. In germline, CDR1 is ENHRY, CDR2 SYGVKD. The CDR3 sequence is 14 residues long. With 1 base removed from V and 5 bases from J, the gap between germline ends came to 9 bases. The CDR3 DNA follows: TGTGCCATCAGTGAGTATGAAGGCGATCAGCCCCAGCATTGT. Residues: CAISEYEGDQPQHC.

A word on this clonotype: An end of the junction differs from the germline gene, which may be a read error. The chain couples TRBV11-2 to TRBJ1-2, with D possibly matching TRBD1 (5 bases). CDR3 length: 14 residues. Germline CDR1 reads SGHAT; CDR2 reads FQNNGV. CDR3 sequence reads: CASSLDGTAYGYTF. CDR3 nucleotides: TGTGCCAGCAGTTTAGATGGGACGGCCTATGGCTACACCTTC.

Details on this clonotype: The CDR3 does not close with the conserved phenylalanine or tryptophan, likely indicating a read error. The chain couples TRBV4-1 to TRBJ2-5, with 11 bases fitting TRBD2. The CDR3 spans 16 residues. With 2 bases clipped from V and 4 bases from J, the junction kept 6 bases outside the gene matches. Germline CDR1 is MGHRA and CDR2 is YSYEKL. The CDR3 DNA is TGCGCCAGCAGCCAAAATCCAGGACTAGCGGGAGAGACCCAGTACTTA. This gives the protein CASSQNPGLAGETQYL.

Worth noting for this clonotype: One end of the junction does not line up with germline, which may come from a read error. Here the CDR3 reads CASSQGLGGQYF. CDR3 DNA sequence: TGCGCCAGCAGTCAAGGTCTGGGAGGGCAGTACTTC. The rearrangement uses TRBV4-3 and TRBJ2-7; D perhaps matches TRBD2 (6 bases). Germline-derived CDR1 and CDR2 are LGHNA and YSLEER. CDR3 length: 12 residues.

This clonotype has just one count. One end of the junction is discordant with germline, which a read error may explain. This chain connects TRBV14 to TRBJ2-1; D gene uncertain. The CDR3 totals 14 residues. Germline V gives CDR1 SGHDN, CDR2 FVKESK. The chain's CDR3 is CASSQGLARNGQFF. The CDR3 DNA reads as TGTGCCAGCAGCCAGGGATTAGCCCGAAATGGGCAGTTCTTC.

As for this clonotype: At one end, the junction sequence differs from germline, possibly due to a read error. The genes are TRBV12-3 or TRBV12-4 and TRBJ1-2; D unresolved. The CDR3 has 12 amino acids. In DNA, the CDR3 is TGTGTCAGCAGTTTAGAGGATCGCGGCTACACCTTC. As protein: CVSSLEDRGYTF.

A word on this clonotype: The final CDR3 position lacks the conserved phenylalanine or tryptophan, pointing to a likely read error. The V and J genes are TRBV11-2 and TRBJ2-3; tentatively, D is TRBD2 (6 bases). The CDR3 consists of 15 residues. The V gene's germline CDR1 is SGHAT and CDR2 FQNNGV. DNA of the CDR3: TGTGCCATCAGCCTCTACGGGGGTAGCTCAGATACGCAGTATTCT. Residues: CAISLYGGSSDTQYS.

Notes on this clonotype: The conserved phenylalanine or tryptophan is not found at the CDR3 terminus, so this likely reflects a read error. This chain joins TRBV30 and TRBJ1-5; 9 positions agree with TRBD1. Germline CDR1 is GTSNPN and CDR2 is SVGIG (reference sequence). The CDR3 has 13 amino acids. The CDR3 region is CVWSGTGNQPQHY. DNA of the CDR3: TGTGTCTGGAGCGGGACAGGGAACCAGCCCCAGCATTAT.

Concerning this clonotype: At one end the junction does not follow the germline gene, possibly because of a read error. CDR3 loop: CVSSPGVDGSYEQYF. The CDR3 DNA sequence: TGTGTCAGCAGCCCAGGGGTGGACGGCTCCTACGAACAGTACTTC. This chain joins TRBV11-2 and TRBJ2-7, with D possibly being TRBD1 (6 bases). The CDR3 sequence is 15 residues long. Germline CDR1 SGHAT, CDR2 FQNNGV. The full variable domain, its missing parts supplied by reference TRBV11-2 and TRBJ2-7, is EAGVAQSPRYKIIEKRQSVAFWCNPISGHATLYWYQQILGQGPKLLIQFQNNGVVDDSQLPKDRFSAERLKGVDSTLKIQPAKLEDSAVYLCVSSPGVDGSYEQYFGPGTRLTVT.

Regarding this clonotype: The CDR3 ends on some other residue instead of the conserved phenylalanine or tryptophan, so this is likely a read error. It is unclear where the CDR3 begins or ends on the DNA, so no DNA is shown, and the CDR3 is as TCRdb lists it. The J gene is TRBJ2-7, the V gene TRBV4-1. The CDR3 sequence runs 14 residues, both termini included. CDR1 and CDR2 from the germline V gene are MGHRA and YSYEKL. The CDR3 sequence is CASSQSNQIYEQYL.

The DNA of the CDR3 is TGTGCCAGCAGTTACGGGACTAGCATCTCGAGCTCCTACTATCAGTACTTC. Protein: CASSYGTSISSSYYQYF. The J gene is TRBJ2-7, the V gene TRBV11-2; 9 bases are shared with TRBD2. V gave up 6 bases and J gave up 10 bases; unmatched junction bases: 22. The CDR3 covers 17 residues. Germline values: CDR1 SGHAT, CDR2 FQNNGV.